This T cell receptor (beta chain) was recorded in a study of CD8+ T cells in alopecia areata. As regards this clone: As yet, its antigen is unknown.

There are 16 residues in the CDR3. CDR1 is SQVTM and CDR2 is ANQGSEA in the germline V gene. The J segment lost 2 bases and the V segment lost 5 bases, leaving 8 bases of the junction unmatched. Alopecia areata patients provided lesional scalp punch biopsies and peripheral blood. After isolation, RNA underwent reverse transcription to generate cDNA as the sequencing template. Clones were sequenced by immunoSEQ multiplex PCR, and TCRdb holds only the in-frame ones, with some missing. There are 120,000 or so clones in the sample; 45% to 50% occur only once, and more than 9% lies in the top ten. Study conclusions and caveats: Researchers report lesional scalp, most notably alopecia totalis/universalis, outstripped normal scalp in clonality.

V is TRBV29-1 and J is TRBJ2-1; 11 nucleotides match TRBD1. The material sequenced was NKG2D-low CD8+ T cells sorted from blood. The receptor was isolated from a human donor with alopecia areata. The CDR3 DNA reads TGCAGCGTTACCTCGCCGGGACAGGGGGCCTACAATGAGCAGTTCTTC. It yields the protein CSVTSPGQGAYNEQFF.